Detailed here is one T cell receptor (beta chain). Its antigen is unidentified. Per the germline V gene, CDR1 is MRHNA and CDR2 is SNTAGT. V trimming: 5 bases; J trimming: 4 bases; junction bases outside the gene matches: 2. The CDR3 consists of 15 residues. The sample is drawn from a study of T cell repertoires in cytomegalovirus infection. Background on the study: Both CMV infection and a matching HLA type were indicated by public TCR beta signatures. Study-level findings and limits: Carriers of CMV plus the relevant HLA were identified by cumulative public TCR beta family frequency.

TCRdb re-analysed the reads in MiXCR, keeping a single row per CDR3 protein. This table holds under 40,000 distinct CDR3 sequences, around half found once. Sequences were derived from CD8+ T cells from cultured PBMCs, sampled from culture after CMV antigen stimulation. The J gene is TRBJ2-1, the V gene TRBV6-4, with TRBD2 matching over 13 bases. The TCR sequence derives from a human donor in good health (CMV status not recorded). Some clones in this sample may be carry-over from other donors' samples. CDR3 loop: CASSTSGGAYNEQFF. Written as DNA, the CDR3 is TGTGCCAGCAGTACTAGCGGGGGGGCATACAATGAGCAGTTCTTC.